The present entry profiles one TCR beta chain with its context. Its antigen is as yet unknown. The same CDR3 arises from other DNA sequences in this sample as well. Naive-designated CD8 cells lacked CD45RO, were positively enriched for CCR7, and omitted terminally differentiated effector memory CD45RA+ cells. The germline V gene has CDR1 SGDLS and CDR2 YYNGEE. CDR3 length: 12 amino acids. Trimming took off 3 bases at V and 2 bases at J, with 4 bases between the two ends. Sequenced by immunoSEQ multiplex PCR; TCRdb stores in-frame clones only, minus some. The sample has hundreds of thousands of clones; about 96% are singletons. The data were taken from a study of shared clonotypes between healthy human individuals. The study, taken as a whole, reports: The sole specimen, blood, was sampled, and tissue repertoires likely differ. The study generally estimated greater richness for naive than memory subsets. In a handful of donors, around 4.8% of naive CD4 clonotypes appeared in common.

The sequencing input was naive CD8+ T cells sorted from blood. The source is a man aged 30 to 45 in good health. This sequence joins TRBV9 and TRBJ2-3; D unclear. Here the CDR3 DNA reads TGTGCCAGCAGCGCCCTCACAGATACGCAGTATTTT. It is translated as CASSALTDTQYF. The whole variable domain, remainder taken from reference TRBV9 and TRBJ2-3, is DSGVTQTPKHLITATGQRVTLRCSPRSGDLSVYWYQQSLDQGLQFLIQYYNGEERAKGNILERFSAQQFPDLHSELNLSSLELGDSALYFCASSALTDTQYFGPGTRLTVL.